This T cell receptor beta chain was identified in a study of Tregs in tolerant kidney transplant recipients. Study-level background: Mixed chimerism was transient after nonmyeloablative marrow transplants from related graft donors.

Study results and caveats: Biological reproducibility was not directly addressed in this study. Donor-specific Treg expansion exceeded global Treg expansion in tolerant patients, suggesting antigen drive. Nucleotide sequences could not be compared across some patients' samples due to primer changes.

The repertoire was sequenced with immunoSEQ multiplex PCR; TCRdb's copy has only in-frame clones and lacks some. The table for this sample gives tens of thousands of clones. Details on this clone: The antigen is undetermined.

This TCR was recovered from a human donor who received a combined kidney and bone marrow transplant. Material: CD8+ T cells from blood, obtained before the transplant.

CDR3 residues: CASSLGGGQPQHF. Partial CDR3 DNA: TGTGCCAGCAGCTTGGGGGGGGGACAGCCC. This rearrangement joins TRBV5-6 to TRBJ1-5, with D perhaps matching TRBD1 (5 bases). The read halts 3 residues ahead of the CDR3 end, with the missing end drawn from the germline J gene. CDR3 length: 13 amino acids. Trimming removed 0 bases from V and 7 bases from J, with 8 bases in between. Per the germline V gene, CDR1 is SGHDT and CDR2 is YYEEEE.